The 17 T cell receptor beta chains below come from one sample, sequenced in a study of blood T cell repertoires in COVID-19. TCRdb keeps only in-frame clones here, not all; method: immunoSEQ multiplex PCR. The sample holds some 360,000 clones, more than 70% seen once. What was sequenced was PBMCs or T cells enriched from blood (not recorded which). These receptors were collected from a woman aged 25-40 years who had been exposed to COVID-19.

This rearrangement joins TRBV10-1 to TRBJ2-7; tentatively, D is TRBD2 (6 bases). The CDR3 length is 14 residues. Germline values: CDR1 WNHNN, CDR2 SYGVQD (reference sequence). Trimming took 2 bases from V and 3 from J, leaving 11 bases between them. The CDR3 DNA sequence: TGCGCCAGCAGTGAGGGCGGGATCCTCTACGAGCAGTACTTC. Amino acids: CASSEGGILYEQYF.

CDR3 residues: CASSQGRKVQETQYF. DNA for the CDR3: TGTGCCAGCAGCCAGGGGAGAAAGGTACAAGAGACCCAGTACTTC. The chain carries TRBV14 and TRBJ2-5; TRBD2 is a possible D gene (5 bases). Between the trimmed V and J ends, which lost 3 bases and 2 bases, there was a span of 13 bases. The germline gives CDR1 SGHDN, CDR2 FVKESK. The CDR3 is 15 amino acids.

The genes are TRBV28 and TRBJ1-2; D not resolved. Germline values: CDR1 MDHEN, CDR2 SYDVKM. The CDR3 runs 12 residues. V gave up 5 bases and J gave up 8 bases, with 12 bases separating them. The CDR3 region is CASSNPARGYTF. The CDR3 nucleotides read TGTGCCAGCAGTAACCCTGCGCGGGGCTACACCTTC.

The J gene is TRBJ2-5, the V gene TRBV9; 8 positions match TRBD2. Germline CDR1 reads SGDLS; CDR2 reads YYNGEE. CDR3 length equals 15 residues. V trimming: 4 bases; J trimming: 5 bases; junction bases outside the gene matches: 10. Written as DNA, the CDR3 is TGTGCCAGCAGCTCCCGGGTTAGCGGGATGGAGACCCAGTACTTC. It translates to CASSSRVSGMETQYF.

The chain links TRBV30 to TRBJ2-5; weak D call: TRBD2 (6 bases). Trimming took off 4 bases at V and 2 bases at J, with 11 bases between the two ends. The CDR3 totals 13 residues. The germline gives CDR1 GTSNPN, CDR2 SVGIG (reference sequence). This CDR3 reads CAWIRAGQETQYF. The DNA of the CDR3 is TGTGCCTGGATAAGGGCGGGACAAGAGACCCAGTACTTC.

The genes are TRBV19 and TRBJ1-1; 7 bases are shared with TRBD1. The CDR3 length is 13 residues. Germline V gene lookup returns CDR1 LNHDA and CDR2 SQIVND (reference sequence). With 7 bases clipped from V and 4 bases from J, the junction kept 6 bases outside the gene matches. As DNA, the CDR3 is TGTGCCAGTAACAGGGGTGTAAGCACTGAAGCTTTCTTT. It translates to CASNRGVSTEAFF.

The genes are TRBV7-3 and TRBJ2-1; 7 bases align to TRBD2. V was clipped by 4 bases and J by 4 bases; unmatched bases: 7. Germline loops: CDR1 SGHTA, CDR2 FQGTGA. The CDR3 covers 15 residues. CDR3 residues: CASSWSGGTYNEQFF. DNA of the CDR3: TGTGCCAGCAGCTGGTCGGGGGGAACGTACAATGAGCAGTTCTTC.

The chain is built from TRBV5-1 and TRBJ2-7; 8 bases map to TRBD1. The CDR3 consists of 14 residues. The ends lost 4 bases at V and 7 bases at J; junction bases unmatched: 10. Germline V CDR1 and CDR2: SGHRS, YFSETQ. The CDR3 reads CASSPDRALREQYF. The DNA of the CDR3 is TGCGCCAGCAGCCCGGACAGGGCATTACGGGAGCAGTACTTC. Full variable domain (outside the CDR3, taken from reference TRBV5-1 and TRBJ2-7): KAGVTQTPRYLIKTRGQQVTLSCSPISGHRSVSWYQQTPGQGLQFLFEYFSETQRNKGNFPGRFSGRQFSNSRSEMNVSTLELGDSALYLCASSPDRALREQYFGPGTRLTVT.

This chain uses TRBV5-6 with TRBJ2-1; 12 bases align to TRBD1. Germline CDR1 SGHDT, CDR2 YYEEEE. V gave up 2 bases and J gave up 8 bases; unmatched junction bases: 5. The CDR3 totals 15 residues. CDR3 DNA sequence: TGTGCCAGCAGCTTACCCGGGACAGGGGGCTATGAGCAGTTCTTC. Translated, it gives CASSLPGTGGYEQFF.

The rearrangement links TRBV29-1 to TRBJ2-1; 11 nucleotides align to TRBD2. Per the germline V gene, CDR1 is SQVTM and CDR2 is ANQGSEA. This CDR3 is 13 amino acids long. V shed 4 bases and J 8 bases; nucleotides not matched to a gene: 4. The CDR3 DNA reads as TGCAGCGTTGCTAGCGGGAGGAGTTATGAGCAGTTCTTC. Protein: CSVASGRSYEQFF.

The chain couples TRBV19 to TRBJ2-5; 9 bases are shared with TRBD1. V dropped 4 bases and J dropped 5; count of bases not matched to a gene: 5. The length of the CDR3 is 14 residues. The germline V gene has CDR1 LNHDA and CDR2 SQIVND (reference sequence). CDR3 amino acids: CASSKDRGKETQYF. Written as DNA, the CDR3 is TGTGCCAGTAGTAAGGACAGGGGTAAGGAGACCCAGTACTTC.

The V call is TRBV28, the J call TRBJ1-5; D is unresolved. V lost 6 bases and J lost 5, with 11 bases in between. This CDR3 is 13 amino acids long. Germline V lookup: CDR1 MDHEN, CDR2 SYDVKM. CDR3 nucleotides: TGTGCCAGCAGACACCAATCCGATCAGCCCCAGCATTTT. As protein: CASRHQSDQPQHF. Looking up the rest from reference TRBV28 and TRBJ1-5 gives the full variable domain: DVKVTQSSRYLVKRTGEKVFLECVQDMDHENMFWYRQDPGLGLRLIYFSYDVKMKEKGDIPEGYSVSREKKERFSLILESASTNQTSMYLCASRHQSDQPQHFGDGTRLSIL.

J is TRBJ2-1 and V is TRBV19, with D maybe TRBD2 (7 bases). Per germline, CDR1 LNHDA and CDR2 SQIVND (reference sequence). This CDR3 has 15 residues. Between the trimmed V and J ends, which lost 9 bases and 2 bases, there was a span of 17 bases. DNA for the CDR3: TGTGCCAGCAGGACTAGTCGGGGGCCCTACAATGAGCAGTTCTTC. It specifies CASRTSRGPYNEQFF.

CDR3 sequence reads: CASSAIGTGAGELFF. CDR3 nucleotides: TGTGCCAGCAGTGCAATCGGGACAGGGGCGGGGGAGCTGTTTTTT. The chain employs TRBV2 and TRBJ2-2; 10 nucleotides line up with TRBD1. This CDR3 comprises 15 residues. V lost 4 bases, J lost 8 bases, and 7 bases stayed unmatched. The V gene's germline CDR1 is SNHLY and CDR2 FYNNEI.

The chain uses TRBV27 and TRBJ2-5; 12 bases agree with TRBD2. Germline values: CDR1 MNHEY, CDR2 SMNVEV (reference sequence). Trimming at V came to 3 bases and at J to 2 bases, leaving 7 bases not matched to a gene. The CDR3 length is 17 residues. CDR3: CASSFTGLAGRQETQYF. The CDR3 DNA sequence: TGTGCCAGCAGTTTTACGGGACTAGCGGGTAGACAAGAGACCCAGTACTTC.

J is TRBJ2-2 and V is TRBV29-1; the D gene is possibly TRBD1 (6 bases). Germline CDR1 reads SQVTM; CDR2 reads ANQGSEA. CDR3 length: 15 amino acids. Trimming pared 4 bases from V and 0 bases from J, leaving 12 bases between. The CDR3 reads CSVGTGTSNTGELFF. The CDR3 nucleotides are TGCAGCGTTGGGACCGGGACATCGAACACCGGGGAGCTGTTTTTT.

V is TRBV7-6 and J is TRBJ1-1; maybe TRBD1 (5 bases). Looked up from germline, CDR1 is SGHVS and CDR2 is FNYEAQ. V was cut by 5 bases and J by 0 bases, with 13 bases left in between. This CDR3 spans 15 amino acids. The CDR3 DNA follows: TGTGCCAGCAGCCTTAGACCAGGGCTGAACACTGAAGCTTTCTTT. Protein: CASSLRPGLNTEAFF. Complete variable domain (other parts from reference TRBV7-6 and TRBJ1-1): GAGVSQSPRYKVTKRGQDVALRCDPISGHVSLYWYRQALGQGPEFLTYFNYEAQQDKSGLPNDRFSAERPEGSISTLTIQRTEQRDSAMYRCASSLRPGLNTEAFFGQGTRLTVV.